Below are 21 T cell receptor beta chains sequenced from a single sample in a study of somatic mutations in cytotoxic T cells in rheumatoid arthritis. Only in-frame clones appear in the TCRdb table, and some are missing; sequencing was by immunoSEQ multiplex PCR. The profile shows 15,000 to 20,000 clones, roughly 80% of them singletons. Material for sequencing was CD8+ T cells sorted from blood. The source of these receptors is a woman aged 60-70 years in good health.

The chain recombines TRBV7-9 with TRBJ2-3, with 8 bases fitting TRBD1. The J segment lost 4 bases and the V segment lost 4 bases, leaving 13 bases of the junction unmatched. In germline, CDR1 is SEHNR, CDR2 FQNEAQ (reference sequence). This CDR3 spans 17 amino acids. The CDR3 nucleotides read TGTGCCAGCAGCTCGCCTGACAGGGGCTTTCATCCAGATACGCAGTATTTT. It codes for CASSSPDRGFHPDTQYF. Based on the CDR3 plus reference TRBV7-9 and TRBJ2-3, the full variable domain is DTGVSQNPRHKITKRGQNVTFRCDPISEHNRLYWYRQTLGQGPEFLTYFQNEAQLEKSRLLSDRFSAERPKGSFSTLEIQRTEQGDSAMYLCASSSPDRGFHPDTQYFGPGTRLTVL.

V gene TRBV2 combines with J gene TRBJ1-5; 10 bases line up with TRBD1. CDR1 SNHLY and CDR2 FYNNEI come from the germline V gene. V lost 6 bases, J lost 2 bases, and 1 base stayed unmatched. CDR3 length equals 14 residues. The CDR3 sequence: CASRGTGGNQPQHF. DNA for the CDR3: TGTGCCAGCAGGGGGACAGGGGGCAATCAGCCCCAGCATTTT.

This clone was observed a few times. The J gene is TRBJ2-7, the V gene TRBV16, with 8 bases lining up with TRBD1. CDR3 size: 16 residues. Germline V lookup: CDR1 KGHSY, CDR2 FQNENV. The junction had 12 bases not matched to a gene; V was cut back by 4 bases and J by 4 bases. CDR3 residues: CASSPLRQGAGYEQYF. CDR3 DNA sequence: TGTGCCAGCAGCCCCCTCCGGCAGGGGGCTGGATACGAGCAGTACTTC.

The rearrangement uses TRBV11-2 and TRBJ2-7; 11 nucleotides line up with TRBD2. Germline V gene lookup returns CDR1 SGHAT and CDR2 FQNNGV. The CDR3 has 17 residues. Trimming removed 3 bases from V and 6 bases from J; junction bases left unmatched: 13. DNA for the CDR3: TGTGCCAGCAGCTTCGAGAGGTTTAGCGGGAGGGAGGGCGAGCAGTACTTC. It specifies CASSFERFSGREGEQYF.

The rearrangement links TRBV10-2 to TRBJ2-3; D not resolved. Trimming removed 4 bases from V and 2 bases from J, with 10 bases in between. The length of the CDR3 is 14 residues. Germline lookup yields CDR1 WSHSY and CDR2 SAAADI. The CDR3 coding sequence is TGCGCCAGCAGTGGGATTAGGGCCACAGATACGCAGTATTTT. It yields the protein CASSGIRATDTQYF.

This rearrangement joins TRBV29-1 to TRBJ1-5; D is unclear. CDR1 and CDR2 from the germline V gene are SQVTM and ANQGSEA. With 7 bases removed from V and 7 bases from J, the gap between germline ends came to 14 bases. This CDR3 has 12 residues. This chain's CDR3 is CSAGREGQPQHF. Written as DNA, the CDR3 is TGCAGCGCGGGTCGCGAGGGCCAGCCCCAGCATTTT.

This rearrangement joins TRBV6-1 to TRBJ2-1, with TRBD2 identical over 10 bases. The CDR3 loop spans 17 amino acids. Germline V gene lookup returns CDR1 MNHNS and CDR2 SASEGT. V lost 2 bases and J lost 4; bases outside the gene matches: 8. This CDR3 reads CASSESSGGNLYNEQFF. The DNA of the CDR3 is TGTGCCAGCAGTGAATCTAGCGGGGGAAACCTTTACAATGAGCAGTTCTTC.

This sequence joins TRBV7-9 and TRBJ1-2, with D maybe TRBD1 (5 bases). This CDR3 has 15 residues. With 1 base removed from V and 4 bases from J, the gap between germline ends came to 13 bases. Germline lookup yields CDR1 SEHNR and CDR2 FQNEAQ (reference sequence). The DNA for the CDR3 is TGTGCCAGCAGCTTAGGGGTGGGGGAAGGCTATGGCTACACCTTC. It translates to CASSLGVGEGYGYTF.

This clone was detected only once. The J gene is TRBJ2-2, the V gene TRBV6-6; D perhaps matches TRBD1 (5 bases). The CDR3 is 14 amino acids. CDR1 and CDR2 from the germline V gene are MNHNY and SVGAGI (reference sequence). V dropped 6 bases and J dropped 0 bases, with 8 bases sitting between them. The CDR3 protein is CASSATANTGELFF. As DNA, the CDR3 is TGTGCCAGCAGCGCGACAGCGAACACCGGGGAGCTGTTTTTT.

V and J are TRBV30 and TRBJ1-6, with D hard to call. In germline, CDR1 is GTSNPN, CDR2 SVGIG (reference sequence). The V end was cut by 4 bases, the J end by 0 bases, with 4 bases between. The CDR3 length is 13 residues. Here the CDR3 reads CAWTASYNSPLHF. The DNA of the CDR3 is TGTGCCTGGACTGCCTCCTATAATTCACCCCTCCACTTT.

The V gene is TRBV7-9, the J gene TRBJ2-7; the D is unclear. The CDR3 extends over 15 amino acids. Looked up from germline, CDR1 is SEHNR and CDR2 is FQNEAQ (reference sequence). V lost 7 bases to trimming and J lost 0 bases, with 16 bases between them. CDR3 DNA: TGTGCCAGCACCCTGGACGAGAGGAGCTCCTACGAGCAGTACTTC. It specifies CASTLDERSSYEQYF.

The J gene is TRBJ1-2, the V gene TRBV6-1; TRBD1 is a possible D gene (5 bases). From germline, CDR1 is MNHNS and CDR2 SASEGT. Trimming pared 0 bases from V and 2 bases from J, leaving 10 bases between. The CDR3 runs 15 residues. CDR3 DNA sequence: TGTGCCAGCAGTGAAGCGTGGGGGGAGAACTATGGCTACACCTTC. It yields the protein CASSEAWGENYGYTF.

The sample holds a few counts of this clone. CDR3 sequence: CASSLSWRGGADGYTF. CDR3 coding DNA: TGTGCCAGCAGTTTATCGTGGCGGGGGGGCGCGGATGGCTACACCTTC. The genes are TRBV27 and TRBJ1-2, with D perhaps matching TRBD1 (6 bases). This CDR3 comprises 16 residues. Germline lookup yields CDR1 MNHEY and CDR2 SMNVEV (reference sequence). With 0 bases removed from V and 6 bases from J, the gap between germline ends came to 17 bases.

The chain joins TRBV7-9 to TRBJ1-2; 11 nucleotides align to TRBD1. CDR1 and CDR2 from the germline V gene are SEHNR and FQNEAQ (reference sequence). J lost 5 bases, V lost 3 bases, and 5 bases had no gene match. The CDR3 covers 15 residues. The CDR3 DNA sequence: TGTGCCAGCAGCTTGGGACAGGGGGGGAAATATGGCTACACCTTC. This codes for CASSLGQGGKYGYTF.

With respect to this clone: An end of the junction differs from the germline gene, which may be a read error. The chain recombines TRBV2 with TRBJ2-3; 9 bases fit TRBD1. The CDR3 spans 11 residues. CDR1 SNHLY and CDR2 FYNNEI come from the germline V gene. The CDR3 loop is CASRMTGGPNF. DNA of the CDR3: TGTGCCAGCAGGATGACAGGGGGTCCGAATTTT.

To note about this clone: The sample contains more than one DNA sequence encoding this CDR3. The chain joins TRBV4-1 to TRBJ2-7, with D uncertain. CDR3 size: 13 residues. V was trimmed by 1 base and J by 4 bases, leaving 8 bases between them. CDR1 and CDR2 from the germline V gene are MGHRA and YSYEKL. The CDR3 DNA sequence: TGCGCCAGCAGCCAAGGGGAAGTATACGAGCAGTACTTC. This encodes CASSQGEVYEQYF.

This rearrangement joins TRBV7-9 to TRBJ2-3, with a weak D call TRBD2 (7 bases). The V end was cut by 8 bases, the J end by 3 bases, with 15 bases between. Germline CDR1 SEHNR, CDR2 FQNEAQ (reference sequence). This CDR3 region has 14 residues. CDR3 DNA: TGTGCCAGCCGGACGGGGAGGGGGACAGATACGCAGTATTTT. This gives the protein CASRTGRGTDTQYF.

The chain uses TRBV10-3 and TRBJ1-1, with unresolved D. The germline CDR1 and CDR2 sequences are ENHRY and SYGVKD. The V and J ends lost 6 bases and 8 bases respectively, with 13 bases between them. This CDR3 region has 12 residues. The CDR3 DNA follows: TGTGCCATCAGCGAAGCCCCGACCGAAGCTTTCTTT. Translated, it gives CAISEAPTEAFF.

CDR3 sequence reads: CASTTGGYNEQFF. The CDR3, as DNA: TGTGCCAGCACGACGGGAGGCTACAATGAGCAGTTCTTC. The rearrangement uses TRBV6-1 and TRBJ2-1, with 7 nucleotides matching TRBD2. The CDR3 sequence is 13 residues long. CDR1 and CDR2 (germline): MNHNS, SASEGT. Trimming at V came to 7 bases and at J to 3 bases, leaving 3 bases not matched to a gene.

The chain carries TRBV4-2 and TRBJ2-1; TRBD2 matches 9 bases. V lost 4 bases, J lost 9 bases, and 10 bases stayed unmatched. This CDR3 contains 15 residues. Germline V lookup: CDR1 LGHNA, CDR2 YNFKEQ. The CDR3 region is CASSPGAGGPGEQFF. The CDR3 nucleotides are TGTGCCAGCAGCCCCGGGGCGGGAGGGCCGGGTGAGCAGTTCTTC.

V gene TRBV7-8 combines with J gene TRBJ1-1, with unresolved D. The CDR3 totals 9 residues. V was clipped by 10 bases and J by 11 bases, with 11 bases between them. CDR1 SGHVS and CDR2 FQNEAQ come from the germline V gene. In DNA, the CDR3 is TGTGCCACGTCACCGGGGGCTTTCTTT. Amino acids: CATSPGAFF.